The 31 T cell receptor beta chains below were found in one sample sequenced in a study of beta chain features in type 1 diabetes. Findings of the study overall: There was a moderate but significant shortening of TCRB CDR3s in all four CD4+ subsets of Type 1 diabetes patients.

Expressed TCRB transcripts were sequenced because the isolated RNA had all been reverse transcribed beforehand. TCRdb's table, derived via immunoSEQ multiplex PCR, lists solely in-frame clones and lacks some. The profile shows around 690,000 clones, around an eighth of them singletons. No cognate antigen is known for these TCRs. The sequencing input was naive CD4+ T cells from blood. These receptors all come from a man aged 30-40 years with type 1 diabetes.

This clone was detected a few times. V is TRBV7-9 and J is TRBJ1-4; D is unresolved. V lost 1 base and J 4 bases, leaving 10 bases between the germline ends. Per the germline V gene, CDR1 is SEHNR and CDR2 is FQNEAQ (reference sequence). CDR3 length: 15 amino acids. The CDR3 is CASSLVMGNNEKLFF. The CDR3 nucleotides read TGTGCCAGCAGCTTAGTTATGGGTAATAATGAAAAACTGTTTTTT.

As to this clone: Other DNA sequences in this sample translate to the same CDR3. The chain carries TRBV4-3 and TRBJ2-2; D might be TRBD1 (5 bases). The CDR3 covers 15 residues. Deletions cut 1 base from V and 1 base from J, with 7 bases between. Germline V gene sequence: CDR1 LGHNA, CDR2 YSLEER. The CDR3 DNA is TGCGCCAGCAGCCAAGGGGGCCTGAACACCGGGGAGCTGTTTTTT. Residues: CASSQGGLNTGELFF.

The chain recombines TRBV4-1 with TRBJ2-5, with a tentative D call TRBD1 (5 bases). The CDR3 spans 15 residues. CDR1 MGHRA and CDR2 YSYEKL come from the germline V gene. V was pared by 1 base and J by 5 bases, with 14 bases between. CDR3: CASSQVGAGRETQYF. The CDR3 DNA reads as TGCGCCAGCAGCCAAGTAGGGGCAGGCCGCGAGACCCAGTACTTC.

This clone was observed a few times. The V call is TRBV9, the J call TRBJ1-6; D is possibly TRBD1 (5 bases). The CDR3 loop spans 13 amino acids. Germline V CDR1 and CDR2: SGDLS, YYNGEE. Trimming left V 1 base short and J 9 bases short, with 8 bases between. CDR3 sequence: CASSVWGRSPLHF. As DNA, the CDR3 is TGTGCCAGCAGCGTATGGGGACGTTCACCCCTCCACTTT.

This chain uses TRBV30 with TRBJ1-4; the match to TRBD1 covers 10 bases. Germline CDR1 and CDR2: GTSNPN and SVGIG (reference sequence). J gave up 8 bases and V 3 bases, and 3 bases lay outside the gene matches. The CDR3 spans 13 residues. The CDR3 here is CAWRGTGAEKLFF. The CDR3 coding sequence is TGTGCCTGGAGAGGGACAGGGGCCGAAAAACTGTTTTTT.

The chain carries TRBV5-1 and TRBJ2-2, with 8 positions matching TRBD1. Germline V gene data show CDR1 as SGHRS and CDR2 as YFSETQ. V lost 4 bases, J lost 4 bases, and 12 bases stayed unmatched. This CDR3 is built from 17 residues. In DNA form, the CDR3 reads TGCGCCAGCAGCGAAGGCAGGGGGCGTGTAAGCACCGGGGAGCTGTTTTTT. Its translation: CASSEGRGRVSTGELFF.

This chain uses TRBV6-5 with TRBJ2-2; 7 positions agree with TRBD1. Germline CDR1 reads MNHEY; CDR2 reads SVGAGI. The ends lost 1 base at V and 4 bases at J; junction bases unmatched: 3. The CDR3 extends over 15 amino acids. The DNA for the CDR3 is TGTGCCAGCAGTTACTGGGGACAGCCCACCGGGGAGCTGTTTTTT. Protein product: CASSYWGQPTGELFF.

The chain combines TRBV2 with TRBJ1-6; D is unresolved. Germline V lookup: CDR1 SNHLY, CDR2 FYNNEI. The ends were cut back, 4 bases at V and 14 bases at J, with 9 bases in the middle. The CDR3 has 11 residues. The CDR3 DNA reads as TGTGCCAGCAGTGTAGGCGGAACCCTCCACTTT. Its protein is CASSVGGTLHF.

This clone has just a few counts. A much larger clonotype is one base distant, so this may be a read error. The identical CDR3 is also encoded by other nucleotide sequences in the sample. The chain uses TRBV11-2 and TRBJ2-3; D ambiguous. Trimming removed 5 bases at V and 0 bases at J, with 3 bases between. CDR1 is SGHAT, CDR2 FQNNGV, per germline. This CDR3 region has 12 residues. The CDR3 nucleotides are TGTGCCAGCAGCCTTAGCACAGATACGCAGTATTTT. This translates into CASSLSTDTQYF.

This clone was found a few times. The chain uses TRBV5-1 and TRBJ2-2; TRBD2 is a possible D gene (5 bases). Germline values: CDR1 SGHRS, CDR2 YFSETQ. V lost 1 base, J lost 3 bases, and 13 bases lay in between. This CDR3 has 16 residues. CDR3 in amino acids: CASSLQGAGDTGELFF. CDR3 nucleotides: TGCGCCAGCAGCTTGCAAGGCGCGGGTGACACCGGGGAGCTGTTTTTT.

This clone was counted a few times. The chain employs TRBV29-1 and TRBJ2-6, with D hard to call. V was pared by 2 bases and J by 1 base, with 6 bases between. CDR3 length: 14 residues. Germline V gene sequence: CDR1 SQVTM, CDR2 ANQGSEA. The CDR3 protein is CSVEFPSGANVLTF. The CDR3 nucleotides are TGCAGCGTTGAATTCCCGTCTGGGGCCAACGTCCTGACTTTC.

This clone was picked up a small number of times. The V and J genes are TRBV6-6 and TRBJ1-5, with D uncertain. Trimming removed 5 bases at V and 4 bases at J, with 9 bases between. Germline values: CDR1 MNHNY, CDR2 SVGAGI (reference sequence). This CDR3 region has 13 residues. The CDR3: CASSGEGNQPQHF. The DNA for the CDR3 is TGTGCCAGCAGTGGGGAGGGTAATCAGCCCCAGCATTTT.

The rearrangement links TRBV5-6 to TRBJ1-1; 10 positions agree with TRBD1. CDR3 length equals 17 residues. V was clipped by 2 bases and J by 5 bases; unmatched bases: 12. Germline assignment: CDR1 SGHDT and CDR2 YYEEEE. The CDR3 DNA is TGTGCCAGCAGCTTATATAAGCGACAGGGGGCGAGAACTGAAGCTTTCTTT. Its protein is CASSLYKRQGARTEAFF.

V is TRBV9 and J is TRBJ2-3; TRBD2 matches at 10 bases. With V trimmed by 0 bases and J by 6 bases, 7 bases remained unmatched. CDR1 is SGDLS and CDR2 is YYNGEE in the germline V gene. This CDR3 region has 16 residues. The CDR3 reads CASSVEKRGGLDTQYF. In DNA, the CDR3 is TGTGCCAGCAGCGTAGAGAAGCGGGGGGGCCTGGATACGCAGTATTTT.

This clone was picked up a small number of times. The chain has TRBV6-5 and TRBJ2-7, with a weak D call TRBD1 (6 bases). V was clipped by 8 bases and J by 3 bases, with 11 bases between them. Germline CDR1 and CDR2: MNHEY and SVGAGI. There are 12 residues in the CDR3. The CDR3 spells CASEGDNYEQYF. CDR3 coding DNA: TGTGCCAGCGAAGGGGACAACTACGAGCAGTACTTC.

This clone was found a few times. The chain is built from TRBV6-5 and TRBJ2-1, with a weak D call TRBD2 (5 bases). The CDR3 has 15 amino acids. The germline gives CDR1 MNHEY, CDR2 SVGAGI. V lost 5 bases and J 0 bases, leaving 11 bases between the germline ends. Here the CDR3 reads CASSPRTVSYNEQFF. As DNA, the CDR3 is TGTGCCAGCAGTCCAAGGACTGTCTCCTACAATGAGCAGTTCTTC.

This clone appeared a few times. The chain couples TRBV4-2 to TRBJ1-2; 7 positions match TRBD1. Germline V gene data show CDR1 as LGHNA and CDR2 as YNFKEQ. CDR3 length: 16 residues. The V segment lost 0 bases and the J segment 4 bases; nucleotides outside the gene matches: 8. CDR3 loop: CASSQETGTASYGYTF. Written as DNA, the CDR3 is TGTGCCAGCAGCCAAGAAACTGGGACAGCCTCCTATGGCTACACCTTC.

This clone was seen only a few times. This chain connects TRBV5-1 to TRBJ1-1; unclear D gene. This CDR3 has 14 residues. Germline assignment: CDR1 SGHRS and CDR2 YFSETQ. The germline V and J ends were trimmed by 0 bases and 1 base, with 7 bases remaining between them. CDR3 in amino acids: CASSLVQKNTEAFF. As DNA, the CDR3 is TGCGCCAGCAGCTTGGTCCAGAAGAACACTGAAGCTTTCTTT.

The rearrangement joins TRBV4-1 to TRBJ1-2; D gene unclear. Per germline, CDR1 MGHRA and CDR2 YSYEKL. Trimming removed 3 bases from V and 1 base from J, with 9 bases in between. The CDR3 is 14 residues long. The CDR3 here is CASSHPLRNYGYTF. The CDR3 region has the DNA TGCGCCAGCAGCCATCCTCTACGTAACTATGGCTACACCTTC.

Only a few counts were recorded for this clone. The chain carries TRBV6-5 and TRBJ2-5, with a weak D call TRBD2 (6 bases). With 2 bases removed from V and 5 bases from J, the gap between germline ends came to 15 bases. Looked up from germline, CDR1 is MNHEY and CDR2 is SVGAGI. The CDR3 consists of 15 residues. The CDR3 region has the DNA TGTGCCAGCAGTTACGGTGGCGGGGCTTGGGAGACCCAGTACTTC. Protein product: CASSYGGGAWETQYF.

The chain uses TRBV5-4 and TRBJ2-1, with TRBD2 identical over 11 bases. The CDR3 totals 14 residues. CDR1 and CDR2 (germline): SGHNT, YYREEE (reference sequence). V lost 4 bases and J lost 6; bases outside the gene matches: 3. Here the CDR3 reads CASSLAGGGNEQFF. CDR3 DNA: TGTGCCAGCAGCCTAGCGGGGGGAGGCAATGAGCAGTTCTTC.

This clone was detected only a few times. The chain joins TRBV11-2 to TRBJ1-6; 8 bases map to TRBD1. The CDR3 consists of 14 residues. Germline CDR1 reads SGHAT; CDR2 reads FQNNGV. The trim removed 2 bases at V and 9 bases at J, leaving 3 bases unmatched. CDR3 DNA sequence: TGTGCCAGCAGCTTATTGCAGGGGGCTTCACCCCTCCACTTT. It specifies CASSLLQGASPLHF.

This clone was detected only a few times. The chain carries TRBV19 and TRBJ2-5; D call uncertain. The V and J ends lost 3 bases and 2 bases respectively, with 7 bases between them. The CDR3 sequence is 13 residues long. Germline CDR1 LNHDA, CDR2 SQIVND (reference sequence). The CDR3: CASSMMTQETQYF. The CDR3 DNA sequence: TGTGCCAGTAGTATGATGACACAAGAGACCCAGTACTTC.

The chain combines TRBV9 with TRBJ2-7, with 10 bases aligning to TRBD1. CDR3 size: 15 residues. V was pared by 3 bases and J by 4 bases, with 7 bases of the junction left unmatched. From germline, CDR1 is SGDLS and CDR2 YYNGEE. Written as DNA, the CDR3 is TGTGCCAGCAGCGGAGGGGACAGGGGTCATTACGAGCAGTACTTC. Protein product: CASSGGDRGHYEQYF.

This clone was counted between two and nine times. The chain recombines TRBV7-7 with TRBJ1-5, with 7 bases aligning to TRBD1. The CDR3 covers 16 residues. The ends lost 4 bases at V and 2 bases at J; junction bases unmatched: 8. From germline, CDR1 is SSHAT and CDR2 FNYEAQ (reference sequence). The CDR3 DNA follows: TGTGCCAGCAGCTCGGAAAGACAGGGCTGCAATCAGCCCCAGCATTTT. This codes for CASSSERQGCNQPQHF.

The gene calls are TRBV13 and TRBJ1-1; possible D gene TRBD1, 5 bases. V shed 5 bases and J shed 0 bases, with 19 bases lying between them. The CDR3 loop spans 17 amino acids. The V gene's germline CDR1 is PRHDT and CDR2 FYEKMQ (reference sequence). The CDR3: CASSQMAGRVMNTEAFF. The CDR3 DNA sequence: TGTGCCAGCAGCCAAATGGCGGGCAGGGTGATGAACACTGAAGCTTTCTTT.

This chain connects TRBV4-3 to TRBJ2-3, with a weak D call TRBD2 (5 bases). Per the germline V gene, CDR1 is LGHNA and CDR2 is YSLEER. This CDR3 has 15 residues. The germline V and J ends were trimmed by 0 bases and 4 bases, with 11 bases remaining between them. The CDR3 bases are TGCGCCAGCAGCCAAGATTACGGGGTTCCAGATACGCAGTATTTT. Translating it yields CASSQDYGVPDTQYF.

CDR3 protein: CASSLSGGNEKLFF. In nucleotides, the CDR3 is TGTGCCAGCAGCTTGAGCGGGGGGAATGAAAAACTGTTTTTT. The chain employs TRBV5-4 and TRBJ1-4; TRBD1 might be the D (5 bases). The CDR3 totals 14 residues. The V gene's germline CDR1 is SGHNT and CDR2 YYREEE (reference sequence). V was shortened by 1 base and J by 5 bases, with 9 bases between the two germline ends.

This chain connects TRBV7-9 to TRBJ2-7; maybe TRBD1 (5 bases). Germline V gene sequence: CDR1 SEHNR, CDR2 FQNEAQ (reference sequence). The CDR3 totals 13 residues. V dropped 1 base and J dropped 2 bases, with 6 bases sitting between them. Here the CDR3 DNA reads TGTGCCAGCAGCTTAGGGACAACCTACGAGCAGTACTTC. This gives the protein CASSLGTTYEQYF. Together with reference TRBV7-9 and TRBJ2-7, the CDR3 gives the full variable domain: DTGVSQNPRHKITKRGQNVTFRCDPISEHNRLYWYRQTLGQGPEFLTYFQNEAQLEKSRLLSDRFSAERPKGSFSTLEIQRTEQGDSAMYLCASSLGTTYEQYFGPGTRLTVT.

This chain's CDR3 is CASTEELIEKLFF. CDR3 DNA sequence: TGTGCCAGCACCGAGGAACTAATTGAAAAACTGTTTTTT. The chain couples TRBV27 to TRBJ1-4, with D unresolved. The CDR3 loop spans 13 amino acids. Germline lookup yields CDR1 MNHEY and CDR2 SMNVEV (reference sequence). The V end lost 7 bases, the J end lost 7 bases, and 13 bases lay between the germline ends.

The chain carries TRBV27 and TRBJ1-6; unclear D gene. Germline assignment: CDR1 MNHEY and CDR2 SMNVEV (reference sequence). The V and J ends lost 8 bases and 7 bases respectively, with 18 bases between them. CDR3 length equals 15 residues. The CDR3 reads CASSRDGDLNSPLHF. The CDR3 DNA follows: TGTGCCAGCTCCCGAGACGGGGATTTAAATTCACCCCTCCACTTT.